These T cell receptor beta chains were read from a single sample in a study of T cells in Graves' hyperthyroidism and ophthalmopathy. TCRdb used MiXCR to reprocess the multiplex PCR reads, holding one entry per CDR3 protein. The data show a few hundred thousand distinct CDR3 sequences, around 13% seen once. Sample: blood. The receptors originated from a woman under 30 with Graves' hyperthyroidism. The CDR3 runs from the conserved cysteine through the conserved F or W. Each record gives: V gene, clone size, J gene, D gene, CDR3 protein, CDR3 DNA. The D gene is left open where the match is weak. Only some rows state a clone size, as once, few, many or a class for expanded clones.

TRBV7-8	many	TRBJ1-5	TRBD1	CASSPQLTGNQPQHF	TGTGCCAGCAGCCCCCAATTGACAGGGAATCAGCCCCAGCATTTT
TRBV4-1	few	TRBJ2-5	TRBD2	CASSQDPPAGLQETQYF	TGCGCCAGCAGCCAAGACCCCCCAGCGGGACTGCAAGAGACCCAGTACTTC
TRBV9	few	TRBJ1-1	TRBD1	CASSEVDRVGGNTEAFF	TGTGCCAGCAGCGAGGTGGACAGGGTAGGAGGAAACACTGAAGCTTTCTTT
TRBV29-1	few	TRBJ2-2	TRBD1	CSVVPGTGITGELFF	TGCAGCGTTGTGCCCGGGACAGGAATCACCGGGGAGCTGTTTTTT
TRBV28	many	TRBJ1-5	TRBD1	CASRETGQVNQPQHF	TGTGCCAGCAGGGAAACGGGACAGGTTAATCAGCCCCAGCATTTT
TRBV27	-	TRBJ1-3	-	CASSSQGPGNTIYF	TGTGCCAGCAGTTCCCAGGGACCAGGAAACACCATATATTTT
TRBV24-1	many	TRBJ2-1	TRBD2	CATSERTSGHNEQFF	TGTGCCACCAGTGAACGGACTAGCGGACACAATGAGCAGTTCTTC
TRBV5-8	many	TRBJ2-7	-	CASSLGTAELGPYEQYF	TGTGCCAGCAGCCTCGGGACCGCCGAACTTGGACCCTACGAGCAGTACTTC
TRBV4-3	few	TRBJ2-7	TRBD2	CASSQERTSGAGEQYF	TGCGCCAGCAGCCAAGAACGGACTAGCGGGGCGGGCGAGCAGTACTTC
TRBV11-2	-	TRBJ2-1	TRBD1	CASRDRVVDEQFF	TGTGCCAGTAGGGACAGGGTCGTCGATGAGCAGTTCTTC
TRBV28	many	TRBJ2-7	TRBD1	CASSPGQGPPYEQYF	TGTGCCAGCAGTCCAGGACAGGGGCCCCCCTACGAGCAGTACTTC
TRBV19	few	TRBJ2-7	-	CASSIHGSYEQYF	TGTGCCAGTAGTATACACGGTTCCTACGAGCAGTACTTC
TRBV29-1	many	TRBJ2-1	TRBD2	CSVGGTSGYNEQFF	TGCAGCGTGGGGGGGACTAGCGGATACAATGAGCAGTTCTTC
TRBV3-1	-	TRBJ1-1	-	CASSQDLRPLGVTEAFF	TGTGCCAGCAGCCAAGATTTGAGACCCTTGGGAGTCACTGAAGCTTTCTTT
TRBV5-1	-	TRBJ2-5	TRBD1	CASSLKGGWETQYF	TGCGCCAGCAGCTTGAAAGGGGGCTGGGAGACCCAGTACTTC
TRBV2	many	TRBJ1-5	-	CASSEWPQGLNQPQHF	TGTGCCAGCAGTGAATGGCCCCAGGGGTTAAATCAGCCCCAGCATTTT
TRBV6-1	many	TRBJ1-3	-	CASSEAGRAGNTIYF	TGTGCCAGCAGTGAAGCGGGCAGGGCTGGAAACACCATATATTTT
TRBV5-1	-	TRBJ2-7	TRBD1	CASSLVRGLEGQYF	TGCGCCAGCAGCTTAGTCAGGGGGCTCGAGGGGCAGTACTTC
TRBV20-1	many	TRBJ2-7	TRBD2	CSASPGLAGLEQYF	TGCAGTGCTAGCCCAGGACTAGCGGGACTCGAGCAGTACTTC
TRBV20-1	few	TRBJ2-2	TRBD2	CSAPGGAGGRTGELFF	TGCAGTGCTCCCGGTGGGGCGGGAGGGAGGACCGGGGAGCTGTTTTTT